These 15 T cell receptor beta chains share one sample of origin, sequenced in a study of T cells after yellow fever vaccination. Using its own MiXCR run on the 5' RACE reads, TCRdb lists one record per CDR3 protein. The table includes about 340,000 distinct CDR3 sequences, about 9.5% detected once. Here the sequenced sample was PBMCs, taken on the day of the first yellow fever vaccination. The source of these receptors is a man between 18 and 35 years old who received the YFV17D yellow fever vaccine.

The sample holds a few counts of this clonotype. V gene TRBV7-6 combines with J gene TRBJ1-6; no reliable D call. Germline CDR1 SGHVS, CDR2 FNYEAQ. Trimming shortened V by 2 bases and J by 8 bases, and 13 bases separated the two germline ends. The CDR3 has 15 amino acids. As DNA, the CDR3 is TGTGCCAGCAGCTTAATTATTAGTTCTGATTCACCCCTCCACTTT. It yields the protein CASSLIISSDSPLHF.

The chain links TRBV19 to TRBJ2-3; D might be TRBD2 (6 bases). CDR1 and CDR2 from the germline V gene are LNHDA and SQIVND (reference sequence). Trimming shortened V by 6 bases and J by 8 bases, and 18 bases separated the two germline ends. The CDR3 extends over 14 amino acids. CDR3 DNA sequence: TGTGCCAGTAGCGCGGGACCCCCTGGGAGTACGCAGTATTTT. Translated, it gives CASSAGPPGSTQYF.

This clonotype was counted at least ten times. V and J are TRBV5-1 and TRBJ2-2; D is perhaps TRBD1 (6 bases). The CDR3 runs 15 residues. Deletions cut 1 base from V and 6 bases from J, with 13 bases between. Germline V gene lookup returns CDR1 SGHRS and CDR2 YFSETQ. The CDR3 reads CASSLPTGGPGELFF. In DNA, the CDR3 is TGCGCCAGCAGCTTGCCGACAGGAGGACCCGGGGAGCTGTTTTTT.

Note on this clonotype: A read error is likely, as this CDR3 ends without the conserved phenylalanine or tryptophan. V and J are TRBV28 and TRBJ2-5; the match to TRBD2 covers 8 bases. The ends lost 6 bases at V and 7 bases at J; junction bases unmatched: 13. CDR3 length: 15 amino acids. Germline lookup yields CDR1 MDHEN and CDR2 SYDVKM. The CDR3 region is CASSPGGGGPGTQYS. The CDR3 DNA reads as TGTGCCAGCAGCCCCGGGGGCGGGGGGCCGGGGACCCAGTACTCC.

The sample holds a few counts of this clonotype. V is TRBV7-3 and J is TRBJ2-1; D might be TRBD1 or TRBD2, each matching 5 bases. This CDR3 comprises 15 residues. Looked up from germline, CDR1 is SGHTA and CDR2 is FQGTGA. V was trimmed by 3 bases and J by 7 bases, leaving 16 bases between them. CDR3 loop: CASSFGADLGNEQFF. CDR3 DNA: TGTGCCAGCAGCTTCGGGGCGGATTTAGGGAATGAGCAGTTCTTC.

This clonotype was counted only a few times. The chain links TRBV27 to TRBJ2-2; 10 positions match TRBD2. The CDR3 spans 17 residues. Trimming at V came to 5 bases and at J to 8 bases, leaving 14 bases not matched to a gene. Germline loops: CDR1 MNHEY, CDR2 SMNVEV (reference sequence). DNA of the CDR3: TGTGCCAGCAGTCCGCCCAGAGCGGGGGGGCTGTTAGGGGAGCTGTTTTTT. The encoded protein is CASSPPRAGGLLGELFF.

The sample holds a few counts of this clonotype. The chain links TRBV28 to TRBJ1-5; D might be TRBD1 (6 bases). This CDR3 spans 13 amino acids. Trimming cost V 2 bases and J 7 bases, with 9 bases left between them. In germline, CDR1 is MDHEN, CDR2 SYDVKM. CDR3 DNA sequence: TGTGCCAGCAGTTTACAGGGGTACCAGCCCCAGCATTTT. Translated, it gives CASSLQGYQPQHF.

V is TRBV6-1 and J is TRBJ2-5; the match to TRBD1 covers 10 bases. In germline, CDR1 is MNHNS, CDR2 SASEGT. J lost 5 bases, V lost 6 bases, and 6 bases had no gene match. The CDR3 is made up of 14 amino acids. CDR3 nucleotides: TGTGCCAGCAGAGTGACAGGGGGCGGGGAGACCCAGTACTTC. Encoded protein: CASRVTGGGETQYF.

The CDR3 is CASSQWGFAGTQYF. For the CDR3, the DNA is TGCGCCAGCAGCCAATGGGGCTTCGCCGGGACCCAGTACTTC. V gene TRBV4-1 combines with J gene TRBJ2-5, with D perhaps TRBD1 (5 bases). This CDR3 is built from 14 residues. From germline, CDR1 is MGHRA and CDR2 YSYEKL. Between the trimmed V and J ends, which lost 2 bases and 7 bases, there was a span of 14 bases.

This clonotype was observed at least ten times. The chain carries TRBV12-3 or TRBV12-4 and TRBJ2-7, with 7 bases fitting TRBD1. This CDR3 contains 14 residues. The trim removed 5 bases at V and 5 bases at J, leaving 9 bases unmatched. This CDR3 is CASSATGMSHEQYF. The CDR3 DNA reads TGTGCCAGCAGTGCGACAGGGATGAGCCACGAGCAGTACTTC.

The chain combines TRBV4-1 with TRBJ1-4; D is uncertain. Germline values: CDR1 MGHRA, CDR2 YSYEKL. V lost 4 bases, J lost 0 bases, and 12 bases lay in between. The CDR3 extends over 16 amino acids. CDR3 amino acids: CASSPTLFATNEKLFF. CDR3 in DNA: TGCGCCAGCAGCCCGACCTTGTTTGCAACTAATGAAAAACTGTTTTTT.

This clonotype has ten or more counts. V gene TRBV19 combines with J gene TRBJ1-1; possibly TRBD1 for D (6 bases). Trimming removed 10 bases at V and 1 base at J, with 13 bases between. The CDR3 consists of 13 residues. Germline-derived CDR1 and CDR2 are LNHDA and SQIVND (reference sequence). The CDR3 loop is CATKDRQNTEAFF. The CDR3 region has the DNA TGTGCCACCAAGGACAGACAGAACACTGAAGCTTTCTTT.

The rearrangement links TRBV5-6 to TRBJ2-2; possibly TRBD2 for D (5 bases). Per germline, CDR1 SGHDT and CDR2 YYEEEE. Trimming pared 4 bases from V and 8 bases from J, leaving 18 bases between. The CDR3 runs to 15 residues. The DNA for the CDR3 is TGTGCCAGCAGCAGGCACGGGAATCTTCGAGGGGAGCTGTTTTTT. Amino acid sequence: CASSRHGNLRGELFF.

There are a few counts of this clonotype. The chain carries TRBV7-9 and TRBJ2-1; D is possibly TRBD2 (7 bases). Germline loops: CDR1 SEHNR, CDR2 FQNEAQ (reference sequence). V shed 5 bases and J shed 2 bases, with 13 bases lying between them. This CDR3 is 15 amino acids long. CDR3: CASSEGGGPYNEQFF. CDR3 in DNA: TGTGCCAGCAGCGAAGGGGGGGGTCCCTACAATGAGCAGTTCTTC.

Only a few counts were recorded for this clonotype. V usage is TRBV18 and J usage is TRBJ2-3; 11 nucleotides align to TRBD1. Germline V gene data show CDR1 as KGHSH and CDR2 as LQKENI. Losses at the gene ends were 3 bases for V and 1 base for J; bases not matched to a gene: 6. CDR3 length equals 17 residues. Written as DNA, the CDR3 is TGTGCCAGCTCACCCCATACGGGACAGGGGGGCACAGATACGCAGTATTTT. As protein: CASSPHTGQGGTDTQYF.